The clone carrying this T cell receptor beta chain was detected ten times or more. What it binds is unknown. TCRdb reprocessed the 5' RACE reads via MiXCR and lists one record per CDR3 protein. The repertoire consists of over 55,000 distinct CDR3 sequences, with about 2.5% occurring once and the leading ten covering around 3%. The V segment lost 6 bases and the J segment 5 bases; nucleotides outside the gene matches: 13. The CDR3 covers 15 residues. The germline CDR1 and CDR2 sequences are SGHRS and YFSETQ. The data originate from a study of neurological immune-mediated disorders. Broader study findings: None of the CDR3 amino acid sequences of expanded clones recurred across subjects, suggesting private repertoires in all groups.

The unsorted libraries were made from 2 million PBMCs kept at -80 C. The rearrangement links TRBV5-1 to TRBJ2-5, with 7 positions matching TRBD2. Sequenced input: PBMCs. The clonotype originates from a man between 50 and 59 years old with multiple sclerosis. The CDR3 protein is CASTRGGNFGETQYF. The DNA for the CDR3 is TGCGCCAGCACTCGCGGGGGAAACTTTGGGGAGACCCAGTACTTC.